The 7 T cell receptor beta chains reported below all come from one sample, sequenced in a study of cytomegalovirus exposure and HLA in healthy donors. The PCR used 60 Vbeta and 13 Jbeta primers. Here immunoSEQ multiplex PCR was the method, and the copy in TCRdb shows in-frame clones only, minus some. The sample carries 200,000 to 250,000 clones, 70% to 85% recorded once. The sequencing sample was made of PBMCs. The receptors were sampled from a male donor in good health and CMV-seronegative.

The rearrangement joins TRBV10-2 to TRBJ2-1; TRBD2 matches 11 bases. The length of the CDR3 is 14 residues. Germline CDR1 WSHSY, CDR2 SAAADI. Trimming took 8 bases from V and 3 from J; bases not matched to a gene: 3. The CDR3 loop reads CASDSGRGYNEQFF. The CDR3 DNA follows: TGCGCCAGCGATAGCGGGAGGGGCTACAATGAGCAGTTCTTC.

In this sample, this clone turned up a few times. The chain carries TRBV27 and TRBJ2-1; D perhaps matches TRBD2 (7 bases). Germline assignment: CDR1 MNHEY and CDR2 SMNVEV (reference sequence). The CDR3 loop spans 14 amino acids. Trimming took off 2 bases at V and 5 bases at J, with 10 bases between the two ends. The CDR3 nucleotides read TGTGCCAGCAGTTTAAGGGGGGGGAACAATGAGCAGTTCTTC. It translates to CASSLRGGNNEQFF.

Here the CDR3 DNA reads TGTGCCAGCAGTCGCCGCACTAGCGGGAATGAGCAGTACTTC. Its translation: CASSRRTSGNEQYF. The genes are TRBV28 and TRBJ2-7; 10 nucleotides line up with TRBD2. CDR1 is MDHEN and CDR2 is SYDVKM in the germline V gene. This CDR3 is built from 14 residues. V was clipped by 5 bases and J by 7 bases; unmatched bases: 8.

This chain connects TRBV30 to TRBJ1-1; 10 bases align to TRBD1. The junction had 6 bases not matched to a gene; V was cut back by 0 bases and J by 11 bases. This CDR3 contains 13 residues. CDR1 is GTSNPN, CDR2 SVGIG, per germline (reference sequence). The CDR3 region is CAWSVRGQGDAFF. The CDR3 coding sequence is TGTGCCTGGAGTGTACGAGGACAGGGGGACGCTTTCTTT.

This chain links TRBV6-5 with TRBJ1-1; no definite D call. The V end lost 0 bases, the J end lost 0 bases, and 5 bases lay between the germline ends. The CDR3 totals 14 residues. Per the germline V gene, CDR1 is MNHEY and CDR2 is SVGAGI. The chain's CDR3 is CASSYSGLNTEAFF. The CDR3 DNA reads TGTGCCAGCAGTTACTCGGGCTTGAACACTGAAGCTTTCTTT.

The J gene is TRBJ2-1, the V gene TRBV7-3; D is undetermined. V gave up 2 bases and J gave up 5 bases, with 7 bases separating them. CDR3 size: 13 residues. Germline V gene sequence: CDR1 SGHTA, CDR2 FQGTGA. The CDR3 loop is CASSLGMDNEQFF. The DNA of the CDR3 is TGTGCCAGCAGCTTAGGCATGGACAATGAGCAGTTCTTC.

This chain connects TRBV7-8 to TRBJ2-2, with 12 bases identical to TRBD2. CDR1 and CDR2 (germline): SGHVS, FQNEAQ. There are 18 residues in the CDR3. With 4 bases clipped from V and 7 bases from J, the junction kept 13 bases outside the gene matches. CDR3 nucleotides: TGTGCCAGCAGCTCCCACCGAAGACTAGCGGGAGAATTCGGGGAGCTGTTTTTT. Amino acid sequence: CASSSHRRLAGEFGELFF.